This entry is about one T cell receptor beta chain. The CDR3 has 14 amino acids. Enrolment of Seattle patients took place during active infection, and they were followed longitudinally. The data belong to a study of blood T cell repertoires in COVID-19. Study overall: Material from acute and convalescent COVID-19 was sourced from the United States, Italy and Spain.

The repertoire was sequenced with immunoSEQ multiplex PCR; TCRdb's copy has only in-frame clones and lacks some. Altogether about 320,000 clones are present, 70% to 90% being singletons, with the ten largest covering 1.5% to 2%. The chain has TRBV21-1 and TRBJ1-5; the table calls TRBD1, which could not be checked here. TRBV21-1 counts as a pseudogene. Sequenced material: peripheral blood. The clonotype was recovered from a woman in her 30s with COVID-19, enrolled during active disease. CDR3 in DNA: TGTGCCAGCAGCAATAGACAGGGGAATCAGCCCCAGCATTTT. Translated, it gives CASSNRQGNQPQHF.